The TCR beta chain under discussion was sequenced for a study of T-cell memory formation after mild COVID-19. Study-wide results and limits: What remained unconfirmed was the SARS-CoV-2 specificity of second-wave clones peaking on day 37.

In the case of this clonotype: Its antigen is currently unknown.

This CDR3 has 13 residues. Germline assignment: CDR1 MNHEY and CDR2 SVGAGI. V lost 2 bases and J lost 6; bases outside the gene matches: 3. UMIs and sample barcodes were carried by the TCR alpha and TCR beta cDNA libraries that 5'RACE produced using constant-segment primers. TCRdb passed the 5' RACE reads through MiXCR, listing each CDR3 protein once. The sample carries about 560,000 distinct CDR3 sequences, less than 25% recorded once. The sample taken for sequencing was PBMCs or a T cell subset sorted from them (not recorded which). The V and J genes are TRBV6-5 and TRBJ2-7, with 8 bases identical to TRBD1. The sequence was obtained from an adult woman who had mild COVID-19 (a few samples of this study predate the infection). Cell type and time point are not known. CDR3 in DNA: TGTGCCAGCAGTTACGGGACAGGAGTCGAGCAGTACTTC. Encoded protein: CASSYGTGVEQYF.